These 4 T cell receptor beta chains were all obtained from the same sample, sequenced in a study of vaccination effects on CD4 cells after COVID-19. Their cognate antigens are unknown. CD4+ T cell isolation took place after nine to eleven days of culture. Participants completed two doses of the BNT162b2 or mRNA-1273 vaccine. TCRdb keeps only in-frame clones here, not all; method: immunoSEQ multiplex PCR. Among fewer than 75,000 clones listed, around 85% were seen once. Here the sequenced sample was CD4+ T cells from PBMCs cultured without peptide, taken after COVID-19 vaccination. These receptor sequences come from a human donor who received a COVID-19 vaccine.

The CDR3 protein is CASSYRGEQFF. In nucleotides, the CDR3 is TGTGCCAGCAGTTACAGGGGAGAGCAGTTCTTC. The chain carries TRBV6-6 and TRBJ2-1; D may be TRBD1 (5 bases). This CDR3 has 11 residues. Trimming pared 2 bases from V and 10 bases from J, leaving 6 bases between. The V gene's germline CDR1 is MNHNY and CDR2 SVGAGI (reference sequence).

The chain links TRBV10-3 to TRBJ1-4; D gene uncertain. The CDR3 loop spans 13 amino acids. Germline V gives CDR1 ENHRY, CDR2 SYGVKD. Trimming removed 2 bases at V and 2 bases at J, with 3 bases between. The CDR3 coding sequence is TGTGCCATCAGTGAGACCACTAATGAAAAACTGTTTTTT. Translation gives CAISETTNEKLFF.

CDR3 protein: CASSLRQSTPGQFF. The CDR3 DNA reads TGCGCCAGCAGCTTGAGACAGTCGACCCCTGGGCAGTTCTTC. V gene TRBV5-1 combines with J gene TRBJ2-1; the D gene is possibly TRBD1 (5 bases). Trimming left V 1 base short and J 12 bases short, with 17 bases between. CDR3 length: 14 amino acids. CDR1 is SGHRS and CDR2 is YFSETQ in the germline V gene.

The sample holds one count of this clone. The chain carries TRBV10-1 and TRBJ2-2; 10 bases fit TRBD2. This CDR3 is built from 16 residues. J was trimmed by 1 base and V by 3 bases; bases with no gene match: 2. Germline-derived CDR1 and CDR2 are WNHNN and SYGVQD (reference sequence). CDR3 DNA: TGCGCCAGCAGTGAACCTAGCGGGAGGAACACCGGGGAGCTGTTTTTT. Translation: CASSEPSGRNTGELFF.